This TCR beta chain was identified in a study of glioma-infiltrating T cells listed by TCRdb under 2016. Regarding the study in general: Low-grade gliomas were represented by WHO grade II oligodendrogliomas or astrocytomas, and glioblastomas were represented by WHO grade IV tumors that were sampled at initial rather than recurrent diagnosis. Dexamethasone was administered to glioma patients for six or fewer days before surgery. Sequencing coverage of roughly 4- to 11-fold of some 1 million peripheral T cells was targeted for blood libraries. Glioma tissue, non-neoplastic brain tissue and matched peripheral blood mononuclear cells were used as sources from which TCR alpha- and beta-chain repertoires were sequenced. To measure divergence between tissue and blood T-cell populations, each tissue-infiltrating repertoire was compared with the peripheral blood repertoire of the same patient. The paired cohort was made up of three low-grade glioma patients, several primary glioblastoma patients and three non-glioma patients who contributed non-neoplastic brain tissue.

Here is what the overall study found, with its caveats: Group comparisons were based on small numbers of patients: three non-neoplastic, three low-grade glioma and roughly eight glioblastoma patients. Patients with low tissue-blood divergence were marked by a signature set of shared blood CDR3 motifs, and that set was depleted in highly divergent patients. VJ-independent divergence between tissue and blood was found to be below expectation in non-neoplastic patients but above expectation in all gliomas, particularly low-grade gliomas. Only a very small number of CDR3 sequences turned up in both tissue and blood, a result put down to high CDR3 diversity combined with limited sampling.

Surgical brain or tumor specimens were cryofrozen in liquid nitrogen immediately after resection, and peripheral blood cells were collected concurrently. A remark on this clonotype: No cognate antigen has been identified for it. There are no base qualities to consult, and no much larger clone falls within one base.

V is shortened by 6 bases, J by 3 bases, and the region joining them spans 15 bases. For CDR1 and CDR2, the germline V gene lists MDHEN and SYDVKM. Counted from cysteine to phenylalanine, this CDR3 has 14 amino acids. Just the 42-base CDR3 DNA is kept, in frame starting at base 1. The iRepertoire nested amplicon-rescue multiplex PCR (arm-PCR) platform was used to amplify TCR alpha and beta CDR3 regions from RNA. One-step reverse transcription and amplification used about 95-450 ng of tissue mRNA or PBMC total RNA as input. After bead purification, a secondary multiplex PCR added Illumina adapters, and libraries were gel-purified between 200 and 400 bp. Demultiplexing relied on internal 6-nucleotide barcodes carried by the libraries. Sequencing of libraries was performed on an Illumina MiSeq with 2x220 or 2x250 nucleotide paired-end reads. The authors' pipeline ran thus. Paired reads were merged using FLASH 1.2.11 and were aligned to the GRCh37 human genome using BWA-MEM, after which TRA and TRB reads were extracted. For V and J assignment, an IMGT-derived reference of cassette sequences and CDR3 motifs that included pseudogenes was used. Three-frame translation of reads was performed, and productive CDR3s were defined as those with a C...FGXG motif and no stop codons. Unique combinations of V-J cassette pair and CDR3 amino acid sequence were defined as clonotypes. Reads were filtered by Hamming distance, with the threshold set by the sequence error rate of each sample in mapped regions. The public reads were run again by TCRdb, first through fastp at Q25 and then through MiXCR, and only productive beta chains were kept. Records with the same CDR3 protein are collapsed into one entry carrying the most frequent genes and DNA. These V and J calls rely on TCRdb rather than the paper's analysis. The table for this sample lists around 390,000 distinct CDR3 sequences; around 45% of them were counted only once. Around 12% of the sample belongs to the ten largest clones.

The sample was glioma tissue, nonneoplastic brain tissue, or PBMCs (not recorded which). The chain was built from TRBV28 and TRBJ2-7; the D gene is not confidently resolved. The sequence came from a human donor with low-grade glioma or glioblastoma, undergoing nonglioma brain surgery, or in good health (not recorded which). The CDR3 amino acid sequence is: CASSRASLFYEQYF. The DNA sequence reads TGTGCCAGCAGCCGGGCGTCCCTGTTCTACGAGCAGTACTTC.